This T cell receptor beta chain is from a study of blood T cell repertoires in COVID-19. Study-wide context: Sources were T cells, B-cell-depleted T cells, or PBMCs; the material itself was cDNA or gDNA.

The trim removed 5 bases at V and 5 bases at J, leaving 4 bases unmatched. This CDR3 is 14 amino acids long. Germline V CDR1 and CDR2: LNHDA, SQIVND (reference sequence). Original analysis: Researchers report that nucleated cell counts were estimated from reference gene primer amplification. Sequencing used immunoSEQ multiplex PCR; TCRdb keeps in-frame clones, though not all of them. V, J and clone size are those of that table, while D and trimming were read from the DNA. The sample shows approximately 280,000 clones, around 90% of them seen only once. This rearrangement joins TRBV19 to TRBJ2-3; 10 nucleotides match TRBD1. This clonotype was obtained from a woman in her twenties or thirties with COVID-19, enrolled during active disease. Material: peripheral blood. DNA for the CDR3: TGTGCCAGTAGTGACAGGGGGCGCGGAGATACGCAGTATTTT. Its protein product is CASSDRGRGDTQYF.